Shown below are 24 T cell receptor beta chains from a single sample sequenced in a study of blood T cell repertoires in COVID-19. Assay used: immunoSEQ multiplex PCR; TCRdb lists only in-frame clones, some missing. The sample has around 170,000 clones, roughly four fifths seen once; the top ten hold about 6.5%. Sequenced sample: peripheral blood. The receptors here all came from a woman aged 35 to 49 with acute or convalescent COVID-19.

The rearrangement links TRBV2 to TRBJ1-1, with D perhaps TRBD1 (5 bases). Trimming pared 5 bases from V and 10 bases from J, leaving 23 bases between. The CDR3 has 15 residues. Per the germline V gene, CDR1 is SNHLY and CDR2 is FYNNEI. The CDR3 protein is CASSPRGEGNAGAFF. The CDR3 region has the DNA TGTGCCAGCAGTCCCCGGGGGGAGGGAAACGCGGGAGCTTTCTTT.

This clone was seen at least ten times. CDR3 amino acids: CATSERWGATPNTGELFF. CDR3 bases: TGTGCCACCAGTGAGCGCTGGGGAGCTACACCGAACACCGGGGAGCTGTTTTTT. V usage is TRBV24-1 and J usage is TRBJ2-2; maybe TRBD2 (5 bases). Germline lookup yields CDR1 KGHDR and CDR2 SFDVKD. The V end was cut by 4 bases, the J end by 0 bases, with 17 bases between. The CDR3 loop spans 18 amino acids.

The gene calls are TRBV6-6 and TRBJ2-3, with TRBD1 identical over 8 bases. The V gene end was trimmed by 2 bases and the J gene end by 8 bases; junction bases not matched to a gene: 9. Germline-derived CDR1 and CDR2 are MNHNY and SVGAGI (reference sequence). The CDR3 covers 15 residues. The CDR3 DNA reads as TGTGCCAGCAGTTACGCTCCGACAGGGGCCGTTACGCAGTATTTT. This translates into CASSYAPTGAVTQYF.

J is TRBJ1-2 and V is TRBV7-9; 7 bases align to TRBD1. V lost 5 bases to trimming and J lost 1 base; unmatched junction nucleotides: 4. This CDR3 comprises 14 residues. Per the germline V gene, CDR1 is SEHNR and CDR2 is FQNEAQ (reference sequence). CDR3: CASSRDSYNYGYTF. In DNA form, the CDR3 reads TGTGCCAGCAGCCGGGACAGCTATAACTATGGCTACACCTTC.

The chain recombines TRBV28 with TRBJ1-2; 9 bases are shared with TRBD1. Trimming cost V 5 bases and J 3 bases; bases outside gene matches: 7. The CDR3 has 15 amino acids. Germline CDR1 and CDR2: MDHEN and SYDVKM. In DNA form, the CDR3 reads TGTGCCAGCAGTCGCGGGACAGGGTTAGACTATGGCTACACCTTC. Translated: CASSRGTGLDYGYTF.

The gene calls are TRBV19 and TRBJ2-5; D remains unclear. Trimming left V 6 bases short and J 0 bases short, with 8 bases between. Germline values: CDR1 LNHDA, CDR2 SQIVND (reference sequence). This CDR3 spans 13 amino acids. The chain's CDR3 is CASRSSDQETQYF. The CDR3 bases are TGTGCCAGTAGGTCGTCAGACCAAGAGACCCAGTACTTC.

This chain connects TRBV19 to TRBJ1-2; a possible D gene is TRBD1 (5 bases). Germline-derived CDR1 and CDR2 are LNHDA and SQIVND (reference sequence). V gave up 7 bases and J gave up 5 bases, with 35 bases separating them. This CDR3 spans 20 amino acids. Here the CDR3 DNA reads TGTGCCAGTACCCCTCGATCAATTACAGGCGTAGCCTTGAGAAATTATGGCTACACCTTC. Protein: CASTPRSITGVALRNYGYTF.

The chain is built from TRBV5-1 and TRBJ1-4; 12 nucleotides line up with TRBD1. This CDR3 has 16 amino acids. Trimming took 5 bases from V and 8 from J; bases not matched to a gene: 10. The germline V gene encodes CDR1 SGHRS and CDR2 YFSETQ. This CDR3 reads CASRQGQGAVREKLFF. CDR3 DNA sequence: TGCGCCAGCAGACAGGGACAGGGGGCTGTACGGGAAAAACTGTTTTTT.

For the CDR3, the DNA is TGTGCCAGCAGTGATAGCGGGAGAGGCTCTAATGAGCAGTTCTTC. It is translated as CASSDSGRGSNEQFF. The chain employs TRBV6-6 and TRBJ2-1, with 9 bases matching TRBD2. The CDR3 has 15 amino acids. Germline V lookup: CDR1 MNHNY, CDR2 SVGAGI (reference sequence). Losses at the gene ends were 5 bases for V and 7 bases for J; bases not matched to a gene: 9.

The rearrangement joins TRBV6-5 to TRBJ1-4, with 7 nucleotides matching TRBD1. The CDR3 contains 15 residues. Germline V gives CDR1 MNHEY, CDR2 SVGAGI. Losses at the gene ends were 0 bases for V and 7 bases for J; bases not matched to a gene: 5. CDR3 nucleotides: TGTGCCAGCAGTTACTCGGGCAGGGGGGTTGAAAAACTGTTTTTT. This encodes CASSYSGRGVEKLFF.

This clone occurred a few times. The rearrangement joins TRBV3-1 (or the pseudogene TRBV3-2) to TRBJ2-2, with TRBD1 matching over 9 bases. Germline V CDR1 and CDR2: LGHDT, YNNKEL (reference sequence). CDR3 size: 13 residues. V dropped 0 bases and J dropped 15; count of bases not matched to a gene: 5. The CDR3 DNA follows: TGTGCCAGCAGCCAAGAGGTACAGGGGGCGGTGTTTTTT. This translates into CASSQEVQGAVFF.

This clone was seen a single time. The chain combines TRBV7-9 with TRBJ2-3; 9 bases line up with TRBD1. There are 17 residues in the CDR3. The germline CDR1 and CDR2 sequences are SEHNR and FQNEAQ (reference sequence). After removal of 2 bases from V and 3 bases from J, the junction contained 9 bases not matched to a gene. CDR3 in DNA: TGTGCCAGCAGCTTATTTCACGGGACAGGGAAGACAGATACGCAGTATTTT. It translates to CASSLFHGTGKTDTQYF.

This clone appeared a single time. The rearrangement links TRBV5-4 to TRBJ1-5; 7 bases are shared with TRBD1. Germline trimming cut 0 bases from V and 6 bases from J; bases unmatched to any gene: 6. The CDR3 spans 15 residues. Germline V gene lookup returns CDR1 SGHNT and CDR2 YYREEE (reference sequence). The CDR3 reads CASSLDRGLGQPQHF. The CDR3 DNA reads as TGTGCCAGCAGCTTGGACAGGGGCCTGGGTCAGCCCCAGCATTTT.

The chain joins TRBV10-3 to TRBJ1-5; 7 bases line up with TRBD1. Germline loops: CDR1 ENHRY, CDR2 SYGVKD. After removal of 0 bases from V and 0 bases from J, the junction contained 11 bases not matched to a gene. The CDR3 covers 19 residues. CDR3 in amino acids: CAISESKGRGDHSNQPQHF. The CDR3 DNA reads TGTGCCATCAGTGAGTCCAAGGGCAGGGGGGACCATAGCAATCAGCCCCAGCATTTT.

J is TRBJ2-3 and V is TRBV19, with TRBD2 matching over 10 bases. CDR1 and CDR2 (germline): LNHDA, SQIVND (reference sequence). The V gene end was trimmed by 1 base and the J gene end by 6 bases; junction bases not matched to a gene: 7. The CDR3 has 16 amino acids. The CDR3 is CASSIVRTSGADTQYF. As DNA, the CDR3 is TGTGCCAGTAGTATAGTTCGGACTAGCGGTGCCGATACGCAGTATTTT.

The chain couples TRBV28 to TRBJ1-2; D is possibly TRBD1 (6 bases). The CDR3 runs to 15 residues. V lost 5 bases, J lost 2 bases, and 15 bases lay in between. Looked up from germline, CDR1 is MDHEN and CDR2 is SYDVKM. CDR3 region: CASSTPGQINYGYTF. CDR3 sequence (DNA): TGTGCCAGCAGTACCCCCGGACAGATCAACTATGGCTACACCTTC.

The J gene is TRBJ2-3, the V gene TRBV5-4; 7 bases agree with TRBD2. The CDR3 runs to 17 residues. Germline CDR1 and CDR2: SGHNT and YYREEE (reference sequence). V trimming: 4 bases; J trimming: 1 base; junction bases outside the gene matches: 12. CDR3 sequence: CASSTDSHRGGTDTQYF. The CDR3 DNA follows: TGTGCCAGCAGCACAGACTCCCACCGGGGGGGCACAGATACGCAGTATTTT. Filled out from reference TRBV5-4 and TRBJ2-3, the complete variable domain reads ETGVTQSPTHLIKTRGQQVTLRCSSQSGHNTVSWYQQALGQGPQFIFQYYREEENGRGNFPPRFSGLQFPNYSSELNVNALELDDSALYLCASSTDSHRGGTDTQYFGPGTRLTVL.

The chain recombines TRBV4-1 with TRBJ1-5; D remains unclear. Between the trimmed V and J ends, which lost 0 bases and 6 bases, there was a span of 12 bases. CDR1 is MGHRA, CDR2 YSYEKL, per germline. The CDR3 has 15 amino acids. Written as DNA, the CDR3 is TGCGCCAGCAGCCAAGATTCCGGAGGTAGTCAGCCCCAGCATTTT. Its protein product is CASSQDSGGSQPQHF.

This chain uses TRBV28 with TRBJ2-6; 9 bases fit TRBD1. Per the germline V gene, CDR1 is MDHEN and CDR2 is SYDVKM. J lost 2 bases, V lost 9 bases, and 14 bases had no gene match. The CDR3 loop spans 18 amino acids. CDR3 loop: CASRRSGQGTPGANVLTF. The CDR3 DNA reads TGTGCCAGTCGGAGATCAGGACAGGGGACGCCTGGGGCCAACGTCCTGACTTTC.

The chain couples TRBV6-2 or TRBV6-3 to TRBJ1-1; weak D call: TRBD1 (6 bases). The CDR3 consists of 15 residues. Germline V gene sequence: CDR1 MNHEY, CDR2 SVGEGT. V was shortened by 4 bases and J by 5 bases, with 17 bases between the two germline ends. The CDR3 nucleotides read TGTGCCAGCAGTTCCGGGGTCCTAACAGGGACTGAAGCTTTCTTT. As protein: CASSSGVLTGTEAFF.

The rearrangement uses TRBV7-9 and TRBJ1-4, with 7 bases matching TRBD1. The germline V gene has CDR1 SEHNR and CDR2 FQNEAQ (reference sequence). The CDR3 consists of 14 residues. The junction had 8 bases not matched to a gene; V was cut back by 6 bases and J by 7 bases. The CDR3 nucleotides read TGTGCCAGCAGGAGACAGGGCGGCACTGAAAAACTGTTTTTT. The encoded protein is CASRRQGGTEKLFF.

There are a few counts of this clone. CDR3 DNA: TGTGCCAGCAGCCAAGATGGTCTGCCAGGAGGCTACACCTTC. Translated: CASSQDGLPGGYTF. The V and J genes are TRBV3-1 (or the pseudogene TRBV3-2) and TRBJ1-2; D gene uncertain. The CDR3 loop spans 14 amino acids. Germline-derived CDR1 and CDR2 are LGHDT and YNNKEL (reference sequence). Trimming left V 0 bases short and J 8 bases short, with 13 bases between.

The chain couples TRBV29-1 to TRBJ1-4; possibly TRBD1 for D (6 bases). The CDR3 runs 13 residues. Trimming left V 5 bases short and J 7 bases short, with 14 bases between. Germline V lookup: CDR1 SQVTM, CDR2 ANQGSEA. Here the CDR3 DNA reads TGCAGCGTTTACTCAGGGGCCCCTGAAAAACTGTTTTTT. This translates into CSVYSGAPEKLFF.

This chain connects TRBV5-4 to TRBJ2-7; D gene uncertain. Germline CDR1 reads SGHNT; CDR2 reads YYREEE (reference sequence). Trimming cost V 1 base and J 4 bases, with 27 bases left between them. The CDR3 extends over 19 amino acids. Written as DNA, the CDR3 is TGTGCCAGCAGCTTGAGTACGGTTCTCGATCTACCGAACGGGTACGAGCAGTACTTC. It is translated as CASSLSTVLDLPNGYEQYF.